The 17 T cell receptor beta chains presented below share a single source sample, sequenced in a study of blood T cell repertoires in COVID-19. Profiled with immunoSEQ multiplex PCR; TCRdb holds only in-frame clones, not every one. Here the sample spans about 200,000 clones, roughly 87% being singletons. The source material was PBMCs or T cells enriched from blood (not recorded which). These receptors originate from a woman in her 30s who had recovered from COVID-19.

This clone came up once. This rearrangement joins TRBV11-2 to TRBJ2-3, with D perhaps TRBD2 (6 bases). The CDR3 totals 16 residues. The germline CDR1 and CDR2 sequences are SGHAT and FQNNGV. V lost 1 base to trimming and J lost 3 bases, with 14 bases between them. The CDR3 DNA sequence: TGTGCCAGCAGCTTAGCTGGAGGGGAAAATACAGATACGCAGTATTTT. It translates to CASSLAGGENTDTQYF.

V gene TRBV6-6 combines with J gene TRBJ2-7, with 7 bases lining up with TRBD2. Losses at the gene ends were 7 bases for V and 4 bases for J; bases not matched to a gene: 7. CDR1 MNHNY and CDR2 SVGAGI come from the germline V gene (reference sequence). This CDR3 has 13 amino acids. Written as DNA, the CDR3 is TGTGCCAGCAAGGCTAGCGGAGAATACGAGCAGTACTTC. Its translation is CASKASGEYEQYF.

As for this clone: Other DNA sequences from this sample encode an identical CDR3 as well. The CDR3 DNA follows: TGTGCCAGCAGTTTAGGACAGGGTGAAAAACTGTTTTTT. It translates to CASSLGQGEKLFF. This rearrangement joins TRBV12-3 or TRBV12-4 to TRBJ1-4; 7 bases agree with TRBD1. Germline trimming cut 1 base from V and 7 bases from J; bases unmatched to any gene: 0. The CDR3 loop spans 13 amino acids.

This rearrangement joins TRBV6-2 or TRBV6-3 to TRBJ1-1; D ambiguous. Germline V lookup: CDR1 MNHEY, CDR2 SVGEGT. The length of the CDR3 is 14 residues. Trimming took 0 bases from V and 1 from J, leaving 6 bases between them. The CDR3 DNA is TGTGCCAGCAGTTACTCGATAGAGAACACTGAAGCTTTCTTT. This encodes CASSYSIENTEAFF.

J is TRBJ2-1 and V is TRBV4-3; 9 nucleotides agree with TRBD1. Germline V lookup: CDR1 LGHNA, CDR2 YSLEER. The CDR3 spans 16 residues. J gave up 0 bases and V 0 bases, and 0 bases lay outside the gene matches. The CDR3 region has the DNA TGCGCCAGCAGCCAAGAGACAGGGGGCTCCTACAATGAGCAGTTCTTC. It specifies CASSQETGGSYNEQFF.

The chain employs TRBV6-5 and TRBJ1-2, with 8 bases matching TRBD1. Trimming at V came to 8 bases and at J to 7 bases, leaving 9 bases not matched to a gene. Germline loops: CDR1 MNHEY, CDR2 SVGAGI. The CDR3 loop spans 13 amino acids. Written as DNA, the CDR3 is TGTGCCAGCTCCGAGGGACAGGTCTCTGGCTACACCTTC. This gives the protein CASSEGQVSGYTF.

The V gene is TRBV24-1, the J gene TRBJ1-2; no firm D call. V lost 1 base to trimming and J lost 3 bases, with 17 bases between them. Germline V gene lookup returns CDR1 KGHDR and CDR2 SFDVKD. The CDR3 consists of 17 residues. CDR3 in amino acids: CATSDFDRGRWYYGYTF. The CDR3 DNA is TGTGCCACCAGTGATTTTGATCGCGGCAGATGGTACTATGGCTACACCTTC.

The chain employs TRBV2 and TRBJ2-7, with 8 bases matching TRBD1. After removal of 7 bases from V and 6 bases from J, the junction contained 8 bases not matched to a gene. Germline assignment: CDR1 SNHLY and CDR2 FYNNEI. CDR3 length: 13 amino acids. CDR3 region: CASIPDRGSEQYF. For the CDR3, the DNA is TGTGCCAGCATCCCCGACAGGGGTTCCGAGCAGTACTTC.

V gene TRBV14 combines with J gene TRBJ2-1, with 7 bases fitting TRBD2. The CDR3 has 16 amino acids. Looked up from germline, CDR1 is SGHDN and CDR2 is FVKESK. V lost 2 bases, J lost 6 bases, and 10 bases stayed unmatched. The CDR3 DNA follows: TGTGCCAGCAGCCAACTCGCGGGACGGGGGGTCAATGAGCAGTTCTTC. Its protein is CASSQLAGRGVNEQFF.

The chain uses TRBV4-1 and TRBJ2-7, with 9 bases identical to TRBD2. Germline V lookup: CDR1 MGHRA, CDR2 YSYEKL. This CDR3 comprises 17 residues. With 0 bases clipped from V and 3 bases from J, the junction kept 9 bases outside the gene matches. In DNA form, the CDR3 reads TGCGCCAGCAGCCAAGAGAGGTCGGCTAGCGGGAACTACGAGCAGTACTTC. This encodes CASSQERSASGNYEQYF.

The chain links TRBV3-1 (or the pseudogene TRBV3-2) to TRBJ1-5; D is unclear. Germline V gene sequence: CDR1 LGHDT, CDR2 YNNKEL (reference sequence). V was shortened by 1 base and J by 0 bases, with 4 bases between the two germline ends. There are 14 residues in the CDR3. The CDR3 spells CASSQASSNQPQHF. DNA of the CDR3: TGTGCCAGCAGCCAAGCCAGTAGCAATCAGCCCCAGCATTTT.

The chain employs TRBV27 and TRBJ1-6, with a weak D call TRBD1 (6 bases). V shed 6 bases and J shed 7 bases, with 13 bases lying between them. Germline CDR1 reads MNHEY; CDR2 reads SMNVEV (reference sequence). The CDR3 runs to 14 residues. The CDR3 reads CASSPGQRNSPLHF. The CDR3 DNA follows: TGTGCCAGCAGCCCCGGACAGCGAAATTCACCCCTCCACTTT.

V gene TRBV9 combines with J gene TRBJ2-7; perhaps TRBD1 as D (6 bases). V was cut by 7 bases and J by 6 bases, with 23 bases left in between. The germline V gene encodes CDR1 SGDLS and CDR2 YYNGEE. The CDR3 totals 15 residues. The CDR3 DNA sequence: TGTGCCAGCGGCCCCGGCGGGCAGGGGTTGAGCGAGCAGTACTTC. Translated: CASGPGGQGLSEQYF. Using reference TRBV9 and TRBJ2-7 for the parts outside the CDR3, the full variable domain is DSGVTQTPKHLITATGQRVTLRCSPRSGDLSVYWYQQSLDQGLQFLIQYYNGEERAKGNILERFSAQQFPDLHSELNLSSLELGDSALYFCASGPGGQGLSEQYFGPGTRLTVT.

The CDR3 sequence is CAISPGQVSGNTIYF. The CDR3 DNA follows: TGTGCCATCAGTCCGGGACAGGTCTCTGGAAACACCATATATTTT. The V and J genes are TRBV10-3 and TRBJ1-3; the match to TRBD1 covers 8 bases. The CDR3 spans 15 residues. Looked up from germline, CDR1 is ENHRY and CDR2 is SYGVKD. The J segment lost 0 bases and the V segment lost 5 bases, leaving 3 bases of the junction unmatched.

The CDR3 spells CAWSAGLITYEQYF. CDR3 in DNA: TGTGCCTGGAGTGCTGGGCTGATAACCTACGAGCAGTACTTC. The chain combines TRBV30 with TRBJ2-7; D remains unclear. V was trimmed by 1 base and J by 2 bases, leaving 12 bases between them. This CDR3 has 14 amino acids. The germline gives CDR1 GTSNPN, CDR2 SVGIG (reference sequence).

The chain recombines TRBV21-1 with TRBJ2-3; TRBD2, as called in the table, went unchecked against the DNA. TRBV21-1 is deemed a pseudogene. There are 16 residues in the CDR3. CDR3 bases: TGTGCCAGCAGAAACTATAGCGGCACTAGCACAGATACGCAGTATTTT. This translates into CASRNYSGTSTDTQYF.

The rearrangement uses TRBV15 and TRBJ2-1; TRBD2 matches 8 bases. The CDR3 is 17 residues long. Trimming removed 1 base from V and 0 bases from J; junction bases left unmatched: 5. Looked up from germline, CDR1 is LNHNV and CDR2 is YYDKDF (reference sequence). CDR3 in amino acids: CATSRALAGPSYNEQFF. For the CDR3, the DNA is TGTGCCACCAGCAGAGCGCTAGCGGGTCCCTCCTACAATGAGCAGTTCTTC.